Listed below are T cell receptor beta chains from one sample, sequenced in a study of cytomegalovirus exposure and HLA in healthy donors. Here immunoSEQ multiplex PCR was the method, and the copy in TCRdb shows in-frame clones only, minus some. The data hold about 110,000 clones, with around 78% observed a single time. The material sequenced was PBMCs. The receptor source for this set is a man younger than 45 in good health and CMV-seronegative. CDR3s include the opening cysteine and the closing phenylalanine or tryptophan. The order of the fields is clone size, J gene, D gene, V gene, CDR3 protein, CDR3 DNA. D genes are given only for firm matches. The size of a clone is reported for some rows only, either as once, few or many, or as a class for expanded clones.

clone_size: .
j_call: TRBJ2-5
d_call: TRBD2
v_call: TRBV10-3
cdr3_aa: CAIRDSGGAGETQYF
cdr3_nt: TGTGCCATCAGAGATAGCGGGGGGGCCGGAGAGACCCAGTACTTC

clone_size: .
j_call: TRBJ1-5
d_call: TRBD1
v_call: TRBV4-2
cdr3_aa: CASSQGQGALQPQHF
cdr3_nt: TGTGCCAGCAGCCAAGGACAGGGGGCTTTGCAGCCCCAGCATTTT

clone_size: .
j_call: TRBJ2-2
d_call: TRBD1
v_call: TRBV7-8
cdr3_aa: CASSVPEAVQSQGAAAGELFF
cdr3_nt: TGTGCCAGCAGCGTACCTGAAGCAGTGCAATCACAGGGGGCGGCGGCCGGGGAGCTGTTTTTT

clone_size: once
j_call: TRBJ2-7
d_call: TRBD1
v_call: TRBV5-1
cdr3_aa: CASSSGTGRYEQYF
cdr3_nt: TGCGCCAGCAGCTCGGGGACAGGGCGGTACGAGCAGTACTTC

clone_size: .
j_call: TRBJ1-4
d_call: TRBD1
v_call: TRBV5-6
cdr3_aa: CASSYKPGQGFQKLFF
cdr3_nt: TGTGCCAGCAGTTACAAGCCGGGACAGGGGTTTCAAAAACTGTTTTTT

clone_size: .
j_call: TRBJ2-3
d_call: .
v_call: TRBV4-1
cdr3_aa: CASSQGWGPGAVGTDTQYF
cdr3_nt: TGCGCCAGCAGCCAAGGATGGGGGCCAGGAGCCGTGGGCACAGATACGCAGTATTTT

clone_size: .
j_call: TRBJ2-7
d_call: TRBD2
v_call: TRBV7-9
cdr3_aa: CASSLAGGDYEQYF
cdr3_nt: TGTGCCAGCAGCTTAGCCGGGGGGGACTACGAGCAGTACTTC

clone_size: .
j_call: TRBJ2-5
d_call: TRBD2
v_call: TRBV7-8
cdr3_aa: CASSRGGGTSGRWRETQYF
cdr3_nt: TGTGCCAGCAGCCGAGGGGGAGGGACTAGCGGGAGGTGGCGAGAGACCCAGTACTTC

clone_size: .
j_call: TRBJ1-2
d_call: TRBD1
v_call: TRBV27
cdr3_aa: CASTDRGNLRTNYGYTF
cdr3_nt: TGTGCCAGCACCGACAGGGGCAACTTAAGAACTAACTATGGCTACACCTTC

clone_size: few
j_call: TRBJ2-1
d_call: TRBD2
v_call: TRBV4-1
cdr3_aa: CASSQGTRGGNRYNEQFF
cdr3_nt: TGCGCCAGCAGCCAGGGGACTAGGGGCGGCAATCGATACAATGAGCAGTTCTTC

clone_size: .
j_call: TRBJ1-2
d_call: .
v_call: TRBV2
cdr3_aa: CASTTSAGRGGYTF
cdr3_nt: TGTGCCAGCACCACCTCGGCGGGCCGAGGGGGCTACACCTTC

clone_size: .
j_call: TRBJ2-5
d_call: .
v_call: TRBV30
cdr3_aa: CAWSAYKGGGETQYF
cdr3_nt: TGTGCCTGGAGTGCTTATAAGGGGGGGGGAGAGACCCAGTACTTC

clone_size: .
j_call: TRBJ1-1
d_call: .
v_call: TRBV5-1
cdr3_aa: CASSYVEWTATSGEAFF
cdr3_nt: TGCGCCAGCAGCTACGTGGAATGGACAGCGACCTCCGGGGAAGCTTTCTTT

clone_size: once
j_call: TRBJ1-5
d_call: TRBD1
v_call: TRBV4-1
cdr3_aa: CASSQEEGALGQPQHF
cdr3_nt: TGCGCCAGCAGCCAAGAGGAGGGGGCCCTGGGTCAGCCCCAGCATTTT

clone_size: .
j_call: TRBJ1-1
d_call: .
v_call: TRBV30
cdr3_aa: CAWTGENTEAFF
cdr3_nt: TGTGCCTGGACAGGGGAGAACACTGAAGCTTTCTTT

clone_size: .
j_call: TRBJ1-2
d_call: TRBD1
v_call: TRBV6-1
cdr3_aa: CASSAQGEWYGYTF
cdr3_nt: TGTGCCAGCAGTGCCCAGGGGGAGTGGTATGGCTACACCTTC

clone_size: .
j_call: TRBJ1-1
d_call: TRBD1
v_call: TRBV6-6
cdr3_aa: CASSRTGPNTEAFF
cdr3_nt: TGTGCCAGCAGTCGGACAGGGCCTAACACTGAAGCTTTCTTT

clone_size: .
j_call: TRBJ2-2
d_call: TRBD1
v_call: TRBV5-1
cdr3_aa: CASTPAQGARELFF
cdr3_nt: TGCGCCAGCACCCCGGCCCAGGGGGCCCGGGAGCTGTTTTTT

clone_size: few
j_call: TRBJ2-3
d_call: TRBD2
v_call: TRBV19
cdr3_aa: CASSPYSGESTDTQYF
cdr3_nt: TGTGCCAGTAGTCCTTATAGCGGGGAAAGCACAGATACGCAGTATTTT

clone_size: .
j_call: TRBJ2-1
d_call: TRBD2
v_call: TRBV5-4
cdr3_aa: CASTGTPGLAEYNEQFF
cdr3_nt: TGTGCCAGCACCGGGACCCCGGGACTAGCGGAATACAATGAGCAGTTCTTC

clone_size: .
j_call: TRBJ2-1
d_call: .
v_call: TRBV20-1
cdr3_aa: CSARTGGEQFF
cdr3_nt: TGCAGTGCCAGAACAGGCGGTGAGCAGTTCTTC

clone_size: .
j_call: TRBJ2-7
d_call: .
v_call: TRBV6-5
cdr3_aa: CASSEALAAVFPF
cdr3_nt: TGTGCCAGCAGTGAAGCGCTGGCGGCAGTTTTCCCCTTC

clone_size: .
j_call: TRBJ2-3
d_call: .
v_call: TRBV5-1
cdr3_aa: CASSSQGGRSTDTQYF
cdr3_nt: TGCGCCAGCAGCTCCCAGGGGGGTCGGAGCACAGATACGCAGTATTTT

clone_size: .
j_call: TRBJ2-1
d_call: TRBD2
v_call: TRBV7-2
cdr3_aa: CASSLGGGWGEQFF
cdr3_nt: TGTGCCAGCAGCTTGGGGGGGGGATGGGGTGAGCAGTTCTTC

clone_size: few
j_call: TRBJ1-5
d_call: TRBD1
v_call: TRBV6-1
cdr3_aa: CASREAGQGWSQPQHF
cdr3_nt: TGTGCCAGCAGGGAAGCTGGACAGGGCTGGAGTCAGCCCCAGCATTTT

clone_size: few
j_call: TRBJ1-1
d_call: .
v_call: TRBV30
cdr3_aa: CAWNSFMNTEAFF
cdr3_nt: TGTGCCTGGAACAGTTTTATGAACACTGAAGCTTTCTTT

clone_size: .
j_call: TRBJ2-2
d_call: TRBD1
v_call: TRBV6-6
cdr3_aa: CASSAGQGAGTGELFF
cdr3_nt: TGTGCCAGCAGTGCCGGACAGGGGGCGGGTACCGGGGAGCTGTTTTTT

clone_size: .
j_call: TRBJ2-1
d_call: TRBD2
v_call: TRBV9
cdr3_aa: CASSPAGYNEQFF
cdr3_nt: TGTGCCAGCAGCCCAGCGGGATACAATGAGCAGTTCTTC

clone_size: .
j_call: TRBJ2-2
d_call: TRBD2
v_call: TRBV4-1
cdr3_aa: CASSPSGSSTGELFF
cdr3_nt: TGCGCCAGCAGCCCAAGCGGGAGCTCCACCGGGGAGCTGTTTTTT

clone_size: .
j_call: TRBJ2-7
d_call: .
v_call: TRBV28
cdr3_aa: CASSFHHLHEQYF
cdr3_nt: TGTGCCAGCAGTTTCCACCACCTACACGAGCAGTACTTC

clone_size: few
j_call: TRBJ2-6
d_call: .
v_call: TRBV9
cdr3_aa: CASSVLGASGANVLTF
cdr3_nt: TGTGCCAGCAGCGTACTGGGGGCCTCTGGGGCCAACGTCCTGACTTTC

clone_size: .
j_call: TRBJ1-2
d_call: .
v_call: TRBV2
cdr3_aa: CASRGVWGRYGYTF
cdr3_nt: TGTGCCAGCAGGGGAGTCTGGGGGAGGTATGGCTACACCTTC

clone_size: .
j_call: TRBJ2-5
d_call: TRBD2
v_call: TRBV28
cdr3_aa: CASSLTAGVRGQETQYF
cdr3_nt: TGTGCCAGCAGTTTAACGGCGGGAGTAAGAGGGCAAGAGACCCAGTACTTC

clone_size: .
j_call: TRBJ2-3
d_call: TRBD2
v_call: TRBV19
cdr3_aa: CASSTPRRGGTDTQYF
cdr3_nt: TGTGCCAGTAGTACGCCTCGGCGGGGGGGCACAGATACGCAGTATTTT

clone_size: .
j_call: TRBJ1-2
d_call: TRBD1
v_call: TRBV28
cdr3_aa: CASIRNSGGNYGYTF
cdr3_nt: TGTGCCAGCATCCGAAATTCAGGGGGGAACTATGGCTACACCTTC

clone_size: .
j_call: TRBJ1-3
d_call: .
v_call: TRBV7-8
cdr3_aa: CASSLLADRPGNTIYF
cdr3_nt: TGTGCCAGCAGCTTATTAGCGGACCGCCCGGGAAACACCATATATTTT

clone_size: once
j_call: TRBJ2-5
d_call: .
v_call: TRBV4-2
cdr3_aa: CASSRQQGEETQYF
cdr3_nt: TGTGCCAGCAGCCGGCAACAGGGTGAAGAGACCCAGTACTTC

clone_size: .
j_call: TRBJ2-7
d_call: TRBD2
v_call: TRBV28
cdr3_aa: CASSPTSGGSYEQYF
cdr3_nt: TGTGCCAGCAGCCCGACTAGCGGGGGGTCCTACGAGCAGTACTTC

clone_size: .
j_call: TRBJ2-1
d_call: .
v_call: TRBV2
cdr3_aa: CASTQGGGDFSNEQFF
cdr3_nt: TGTGCCAGCACCCAAGGAGGGGGCGATTTTTCCAATGAGCAGTTCTTC

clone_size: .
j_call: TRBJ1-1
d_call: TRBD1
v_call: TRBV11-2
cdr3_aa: CASSIDRAKDAEAFF
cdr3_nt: TGTGCCAGCAGCATTGACAGGGCTAAGGACGCTGAAGCTTTCTTT

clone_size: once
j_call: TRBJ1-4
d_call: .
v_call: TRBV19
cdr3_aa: CASSFERTATNEKLFF
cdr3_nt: TGTGCCAGTAGTTTTGAAAGGACAGCAACTAATGAAAAACTGTTTTTT

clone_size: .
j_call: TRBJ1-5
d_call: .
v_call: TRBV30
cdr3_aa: CAWSVQGGQPQHF
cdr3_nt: TGTGCCTGGAGTGTACAGGGTGGTCAGCCCCAGCATTTT